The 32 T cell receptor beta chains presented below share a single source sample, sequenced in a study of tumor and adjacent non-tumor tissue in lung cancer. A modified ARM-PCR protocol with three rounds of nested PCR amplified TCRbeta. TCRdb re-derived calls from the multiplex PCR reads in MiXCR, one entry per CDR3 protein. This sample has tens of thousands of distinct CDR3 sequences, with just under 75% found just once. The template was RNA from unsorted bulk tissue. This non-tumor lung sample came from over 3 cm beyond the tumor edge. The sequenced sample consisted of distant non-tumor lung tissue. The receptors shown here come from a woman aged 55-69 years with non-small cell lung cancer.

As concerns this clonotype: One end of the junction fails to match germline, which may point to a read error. The CDR3: CGSSYPSQCRQPQHF. CDR3 DNA: TGTGGCAGCAGTTACCCAAGTCAGTGTAGACAGCCCCAGCATTTT. The chain recombines TRBV6-2 or TRBV6-3 with TRBJ1-5; D gene uncertain. Germline V CDR1 and CDR2: MNHEY, SVGEGT. This CDR3 region has 15 residues.

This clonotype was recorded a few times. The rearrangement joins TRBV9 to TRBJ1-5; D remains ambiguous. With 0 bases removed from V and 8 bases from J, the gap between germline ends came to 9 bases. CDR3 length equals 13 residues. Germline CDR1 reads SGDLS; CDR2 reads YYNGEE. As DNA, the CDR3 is TGTGCCAGCAGCGTAGTCCCGGACGAGCCCCAGCATTTT. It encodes CASSVVPDEPQHF.

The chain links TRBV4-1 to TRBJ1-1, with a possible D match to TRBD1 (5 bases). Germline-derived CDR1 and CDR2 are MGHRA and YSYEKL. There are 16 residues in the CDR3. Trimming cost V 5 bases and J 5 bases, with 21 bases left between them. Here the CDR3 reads CASSYPLGRGITEAFF. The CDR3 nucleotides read TGCGCCAGCAGCTACCCGTTGGGAAGGGGCATAACTGAAGCTTTCTTT.

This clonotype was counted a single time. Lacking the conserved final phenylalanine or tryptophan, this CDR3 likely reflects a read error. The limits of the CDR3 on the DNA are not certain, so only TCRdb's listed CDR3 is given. The CDR3 is CSVKFLAEQETQCI. The rearrangement uses TRBV29-1 and TRBJ2-5; TRBD2, the D gene given by the table, was not confirmed from the DNA. From its first to its last residue, the CDR3 has 14 amino acids. Germline CDR1 reads SQVTM; CDR2 reads ANQGSEA.

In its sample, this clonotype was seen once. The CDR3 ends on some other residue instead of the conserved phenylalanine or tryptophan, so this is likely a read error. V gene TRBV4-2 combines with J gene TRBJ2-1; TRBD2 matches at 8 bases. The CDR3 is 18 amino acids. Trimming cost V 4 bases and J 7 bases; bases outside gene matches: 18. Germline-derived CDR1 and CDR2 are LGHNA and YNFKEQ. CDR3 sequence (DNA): TGTGCCAGCAGCCCGCTCAGTGGGAGACTAGCGTTTGAGAATGAGCAGTTCTCC. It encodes CASSPLSGRLAFENEQFS.

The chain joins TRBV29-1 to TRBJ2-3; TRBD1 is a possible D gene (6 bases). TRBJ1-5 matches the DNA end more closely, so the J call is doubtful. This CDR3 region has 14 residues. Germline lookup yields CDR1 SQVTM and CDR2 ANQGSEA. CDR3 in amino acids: CSAPGTRDTDTQHF. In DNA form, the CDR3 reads TGCAGCGCTCCCGGGACAAGGGACACCGATACGCAGCATTTT.

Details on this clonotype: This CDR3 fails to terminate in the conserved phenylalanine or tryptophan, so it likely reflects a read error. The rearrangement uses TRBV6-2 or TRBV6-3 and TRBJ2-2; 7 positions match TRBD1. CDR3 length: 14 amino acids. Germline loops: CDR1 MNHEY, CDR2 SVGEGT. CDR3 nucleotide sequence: TGTGCCAGCAGGGGGTCAGGGGGTACCGGGGTGCTGTTTTAT. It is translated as CASRGSGGTGVLFY.

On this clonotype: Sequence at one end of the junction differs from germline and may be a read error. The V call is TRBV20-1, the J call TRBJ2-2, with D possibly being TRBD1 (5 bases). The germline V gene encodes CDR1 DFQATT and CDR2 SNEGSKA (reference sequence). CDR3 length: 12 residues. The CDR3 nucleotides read TGCAATGCTAATAGACAGATCGGGGAGCTGTTTTTT. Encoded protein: CNANRQIGELFF.

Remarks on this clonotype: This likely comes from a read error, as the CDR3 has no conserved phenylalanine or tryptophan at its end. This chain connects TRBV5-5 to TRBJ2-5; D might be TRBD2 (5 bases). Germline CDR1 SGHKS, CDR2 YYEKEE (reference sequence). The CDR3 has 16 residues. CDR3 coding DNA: TGTGCCACCAGCGGCGGAGTATTCGGCATTCAAGAGACCCAGTACTAC. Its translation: CATSGGVFGIQETQYY.

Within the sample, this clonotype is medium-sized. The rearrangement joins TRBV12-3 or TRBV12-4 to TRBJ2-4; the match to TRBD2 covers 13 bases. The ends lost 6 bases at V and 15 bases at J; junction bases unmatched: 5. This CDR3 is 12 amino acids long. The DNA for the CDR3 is TGTGCCAGCAGCTCGGGACTAGCGGGATTGTACTTC. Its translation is CASSSGLAGLYF.

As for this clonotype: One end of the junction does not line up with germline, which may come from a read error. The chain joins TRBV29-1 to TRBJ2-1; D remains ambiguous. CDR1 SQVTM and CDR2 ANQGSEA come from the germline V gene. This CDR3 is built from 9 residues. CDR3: CSVGNEHFF. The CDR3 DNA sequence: TGCAGTGTTGGGAATGAACATTTCTTC.

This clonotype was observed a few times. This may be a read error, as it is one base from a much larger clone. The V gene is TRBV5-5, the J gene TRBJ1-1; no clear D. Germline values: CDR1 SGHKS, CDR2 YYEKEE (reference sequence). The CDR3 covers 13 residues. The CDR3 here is CVSSLVSYTEAFF. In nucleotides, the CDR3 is TGTGTCAGCAGCTTGGTCAGCTACACTGAAGCTTTCTTT.

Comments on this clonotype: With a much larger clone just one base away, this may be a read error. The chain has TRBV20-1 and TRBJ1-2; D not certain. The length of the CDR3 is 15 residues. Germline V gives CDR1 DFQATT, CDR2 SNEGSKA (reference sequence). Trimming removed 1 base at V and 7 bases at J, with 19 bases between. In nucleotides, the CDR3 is TGCAGTGCTAGAGGGGTCTCCGAGTCGGACTGTGGCTACACCTTC. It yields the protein CSARGVSESDCGYTF.

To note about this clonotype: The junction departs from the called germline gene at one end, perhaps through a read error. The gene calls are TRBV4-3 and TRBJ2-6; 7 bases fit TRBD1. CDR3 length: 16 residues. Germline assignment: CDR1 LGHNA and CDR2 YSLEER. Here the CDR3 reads CANSPDSGGGANVLTF. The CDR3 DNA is TGCGCCAACAGCCCAGACTCAGGGGGTGGGGCCAACGTCCTGACTTTC.

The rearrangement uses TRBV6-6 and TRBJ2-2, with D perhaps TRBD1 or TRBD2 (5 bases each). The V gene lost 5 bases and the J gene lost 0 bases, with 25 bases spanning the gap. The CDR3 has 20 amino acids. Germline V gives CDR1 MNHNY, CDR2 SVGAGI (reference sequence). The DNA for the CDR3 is TGTGCCAGCAGTCCCCGGCAGGGACGACGCCAGGTCACGAACACCGGGGAGCTGTTTTTT. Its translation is CASSPRQGRRQVTNTGELFF.

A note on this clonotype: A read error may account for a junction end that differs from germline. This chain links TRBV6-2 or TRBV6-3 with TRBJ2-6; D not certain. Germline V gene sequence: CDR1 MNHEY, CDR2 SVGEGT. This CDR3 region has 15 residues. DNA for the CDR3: TGTGCCAGTAGTTATTCAAGCTCTGGGGACAACGTCCTGACTTTC. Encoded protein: CASSYSSSGDNVLTF.

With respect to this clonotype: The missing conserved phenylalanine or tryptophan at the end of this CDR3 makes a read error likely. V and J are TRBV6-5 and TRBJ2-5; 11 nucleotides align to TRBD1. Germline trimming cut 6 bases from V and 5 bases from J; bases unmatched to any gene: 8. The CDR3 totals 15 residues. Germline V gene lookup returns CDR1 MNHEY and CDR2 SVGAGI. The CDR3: CASRRTGGRQETQYL. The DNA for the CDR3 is TGTGCCAGCAGACGGACAGGGGGCCGTCAGGAGACCCAGTACTTA.

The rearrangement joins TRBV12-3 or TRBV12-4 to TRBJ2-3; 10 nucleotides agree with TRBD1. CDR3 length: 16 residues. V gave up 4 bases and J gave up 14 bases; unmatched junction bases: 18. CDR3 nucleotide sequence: TGTGCCAGCAGTTCAACAGGGACAGGGGCGACAGATGCGCGGTATTTT. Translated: CASSSTGTGATDARYF.

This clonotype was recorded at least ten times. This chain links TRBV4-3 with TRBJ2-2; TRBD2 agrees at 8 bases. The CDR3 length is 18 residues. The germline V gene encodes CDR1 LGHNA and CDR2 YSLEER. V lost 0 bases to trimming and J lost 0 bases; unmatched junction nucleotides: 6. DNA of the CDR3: TGCGCCAGCAGCCAAGAAATTAGCGGGATATCGAACACCGGGGAGCTGTTTTTT. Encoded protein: CASSQEISGISNTGELFF.

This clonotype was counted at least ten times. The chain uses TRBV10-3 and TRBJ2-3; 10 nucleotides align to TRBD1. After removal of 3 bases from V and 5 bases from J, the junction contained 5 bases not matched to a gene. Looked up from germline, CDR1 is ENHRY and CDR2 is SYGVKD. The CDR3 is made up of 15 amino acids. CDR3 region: CAISDSGQGIDTQYF. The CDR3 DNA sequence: TGTGCCATCAGTGACTCGGGACAGGGGATAGATACGCAGTATTTT.

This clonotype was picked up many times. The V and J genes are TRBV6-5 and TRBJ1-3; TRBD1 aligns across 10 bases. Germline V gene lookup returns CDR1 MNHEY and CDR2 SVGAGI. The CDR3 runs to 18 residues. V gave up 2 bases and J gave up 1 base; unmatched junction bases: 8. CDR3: CASSYEWPGQGSGNTIYF. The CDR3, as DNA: TGTGCCAGCAGTTACGAATGGCCGGGACAGGGGTCTGGAAACACCATATATTTT.

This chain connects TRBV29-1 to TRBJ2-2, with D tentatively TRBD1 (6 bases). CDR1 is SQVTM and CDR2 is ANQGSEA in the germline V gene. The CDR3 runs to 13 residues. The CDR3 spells CSASRDNRGELFF. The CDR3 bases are TGCAGTGCCAGCAGGGACAACCGGGGGGAGCTGTTTTTT.

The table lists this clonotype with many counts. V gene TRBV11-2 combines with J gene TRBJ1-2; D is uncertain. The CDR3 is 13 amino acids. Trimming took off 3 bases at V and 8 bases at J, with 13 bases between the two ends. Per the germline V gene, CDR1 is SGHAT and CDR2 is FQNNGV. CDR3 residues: CASSLDRTRGYTF. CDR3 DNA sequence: TGTGCCAGCAGCTTGGACCGAACAAGAGGCTACACCTTC.

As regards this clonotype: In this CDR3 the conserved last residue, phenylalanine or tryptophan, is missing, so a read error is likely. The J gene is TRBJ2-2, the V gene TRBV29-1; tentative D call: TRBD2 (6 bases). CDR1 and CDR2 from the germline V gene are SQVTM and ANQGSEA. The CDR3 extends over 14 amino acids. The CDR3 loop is CSVDWRGATGGLFL. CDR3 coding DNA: TGCAGCGTTGATTGGCGAGGGGCAACCGGGGGGCTGTTTCTT.

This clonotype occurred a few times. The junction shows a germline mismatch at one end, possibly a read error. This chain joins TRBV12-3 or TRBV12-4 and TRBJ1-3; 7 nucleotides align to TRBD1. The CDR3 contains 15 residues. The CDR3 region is CTSSLQGTRGNTIYF. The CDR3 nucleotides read TGTACCAGCAGTTTACAGGGGACAAGGGGAAACACCATATATTTT.

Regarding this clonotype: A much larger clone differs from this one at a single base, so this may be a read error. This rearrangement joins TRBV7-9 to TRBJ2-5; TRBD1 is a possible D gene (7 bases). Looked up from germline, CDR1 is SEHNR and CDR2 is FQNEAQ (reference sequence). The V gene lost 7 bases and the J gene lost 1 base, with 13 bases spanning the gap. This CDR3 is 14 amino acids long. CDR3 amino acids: CASNSGGSQETQYF. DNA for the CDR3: TGTGCCAGCAACTCAGGGGGGAGCCAAGAGACCCAGTACTTC.

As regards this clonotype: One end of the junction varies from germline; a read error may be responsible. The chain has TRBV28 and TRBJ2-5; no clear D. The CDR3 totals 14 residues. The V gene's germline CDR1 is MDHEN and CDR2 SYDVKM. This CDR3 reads CAGSFASQDETQYF. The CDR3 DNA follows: TGTGCCGGCAGTTTTGCGTCTCAGGACGAGACCCAGTACTTC.

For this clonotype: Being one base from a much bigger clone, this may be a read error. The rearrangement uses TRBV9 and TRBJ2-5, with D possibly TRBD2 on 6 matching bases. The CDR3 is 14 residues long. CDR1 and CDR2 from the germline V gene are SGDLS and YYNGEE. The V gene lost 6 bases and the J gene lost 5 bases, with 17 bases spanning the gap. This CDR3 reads CASISGGTSETQYF. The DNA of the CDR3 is TGTGCCAGCATCTCAGGAGGGACCTCTGAGACCCAGTACTTC.

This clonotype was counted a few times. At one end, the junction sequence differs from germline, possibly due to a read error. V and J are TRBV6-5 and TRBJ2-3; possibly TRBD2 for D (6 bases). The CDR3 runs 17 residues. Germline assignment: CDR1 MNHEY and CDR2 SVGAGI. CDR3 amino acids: CASSYTGTSTGTDTQYF. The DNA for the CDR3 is TGTGCCAGCAGTTACACCGGGACTTCCACCGGCACAGATACGCAGTATTTC.

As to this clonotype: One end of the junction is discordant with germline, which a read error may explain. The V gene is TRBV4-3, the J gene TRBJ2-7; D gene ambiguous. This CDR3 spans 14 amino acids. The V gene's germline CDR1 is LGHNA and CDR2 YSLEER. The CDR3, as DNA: TGCGCCAGCAACCAAGAAGAGTATTACTACGAGCAGTACTTC. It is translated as CASNQEEYYYEQYF.

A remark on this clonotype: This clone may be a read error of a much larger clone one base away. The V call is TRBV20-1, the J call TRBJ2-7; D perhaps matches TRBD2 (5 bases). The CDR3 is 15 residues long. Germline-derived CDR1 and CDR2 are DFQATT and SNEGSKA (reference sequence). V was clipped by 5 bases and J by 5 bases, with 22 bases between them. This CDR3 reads CSARGIKGPRDEQYF. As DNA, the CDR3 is TGCAGTGCTCGAGGGATTAAGGGTCCCCGCGACGAGCAGTACTTC.

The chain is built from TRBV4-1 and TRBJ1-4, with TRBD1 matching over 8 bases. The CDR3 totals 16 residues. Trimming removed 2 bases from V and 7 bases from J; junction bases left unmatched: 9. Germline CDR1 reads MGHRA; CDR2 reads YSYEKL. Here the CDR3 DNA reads TGCGCCAGCAGCCAAAAAGAAACAGGGGGTTTTGAAAAACTGTTTTTT. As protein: CASSQKETGGFEKLFF.